A selection of T cell receptor beta chains follows, all from one sample in a study of CD8+ T cells in alopecia areata. Measured with immunoSEQ multiplex PCR; TCRdb has only the in-frame clones, and not every one. Of approximately 98,000 clones in the sample, 59% were seen once. The sequencing sample was made of CD8+ T cells sorted from blood. These receptors were taken from a human donor in good health. The conserved cysteine and the conserved F or W are not part of the CDR3 here. For some rows the clone size is stated as once, few or many, or as a class when expanded; others skip it.

size,V,CDR3
few,TRBV29-1,SVGSGDYYEQY
large,TRBV29-1,SVSGTRGYT
.,TRBV9,ASSASGTVYEQY
.,TRBV7-2,ASSPSGGDHYGYT
few,TRBV19,ASSPDGSGNTIY
.,TRBV4-3,ASSQDLSTQY
.,TRBV18,ASSETGWSDTQY
.,TRBV30,AWSVLVTEDTQY
.,TRBV7-9,ASRPGGNTEAF
.,TRBV15,ATSREGSHGYT
.,TRBV27,ASSFIRQGNQPQH
.,TRBV30,AWSPRDRKYEQY
.,TRBV5-6,ASSQGQGMRGQETQY
once,TRBV30,AWTSGTHEAF
few,TRBV28,ASSQGYTEAF
few,TRBV9,ASTKGQGFTDTQY
.,TRBV13,ASSSWTTSGGAHASYNEQF
.,TRBV5-4,ASSLATVAGRGNEQF
.,TRBV30,AWRRAREGHSNTGELF
few,TRBV28,ASSYGQGYEQY
.,TRBV11-2,ASSLETGHPSYEQY
.,TRBV7-9,ASSLITHLADNEQF
few,TRBV2,ASSDLLVAGTETQY
.,TRBV7-8,ASSLAGGRDTQY
once,TRBV6-5,ASSYSNNYEQY
.,TRBV4-3,ASSQDRQTNTEAF
.,TRBV29-1,SVEGTAEQETQY
.,TRBV4-3,ASSQDTGSAYEQY
.,TRBV19,ASANLGTGDSNQPQH
.,TRBV27,ASSGRTGELF
.,TRBV6-6,ASSYVLYNEQF
.,TRBV9,ASSVASEWINTGELF
.,TRBV7-8,ASSLHDAEQF
.,TRBV11-1,ASSLTSGDYKQETQY
.,TRBV27,ASSLSAPGGYT
.,TRBV27,ASSFKGEGNTEAF
.,TRBV7-2,ASSLVSTGGNEQF
.,TRBV4-3,ASSQENRWSDTQY
.,TRBV7-9,ASSLGGSGNQPQH
.,TRBV27,ASRAISGEDGYT
.,TRBV13,ASSFGRLEAF
.,TRBV30,AWSVLSGTEAF
.,TRBV28,ASAPFSGGYNEQF
.,TRBV13,ASTQWGAANEKLF
.,TRBV12-5,ASGFGARGYT
.,TRBV15,ATSRDRTSGGRGNIQY
.,TRBV13,ASSLAGDSRTDTQY
.,TRBV20-1,SVGRSPLH
.,TRBV13,ASSDTGKQETQY
.,TRBV7-8,ASSLGQVGTI
.,TRBV2,ASNIPLGQGWYEQY
few,TRBV25-1,ASSVGRNTEAF
few,TRBV5-1,ASSVKQSPGGAYTEAF
.,TRBV27,ASSSTELGPIIPPYPTDTQY
.,TRBV6-1,ASSISGSYNEQF